Given below is one T cell receptor beta chain in context. Its antigen is unknown. Nashville, Tennessee was home to all donors, each a Caucasian adult. Naive CD4+ cells were CD45RA-selected; the remaining cells were memory. This entry is derived from a study of shared clonotypes between healthy human individuals. Study-level results: Relative to clonotypes present in all four donors, those not shared had lower generation probabilities.

Replicate PCRs for sorted subsets used approximately 190 ng DNA; this equaled 33,000 or so T cell genomes. Sequencing was performed with immunoSEQ multiplex PCR; in TCRdb, only in-frame clones are kept and a portion is missing. The table lists about 2.4 million clones, over 85% of them singletons. Sequenced material: naive CD4+ T cells from PBMCs. Subset meaning: CD45RA+ positively selected. The source is a young man in good health. Some clones in this sample may be carry-over from other donors' samples.

CDR3: CASKGRVGTGELFF. The DNA of the CDR3 is TGTGCCAGCAAGGGGAGGGTGGGCACCGGGGAGCTGTTTTTT. V usage is TRBV28 and J usage is TRBJ2-2; TRBD2 aligns across 7 bases. The V gene's germline CDR1 is MDHEN and CDR2 SYDVKM. V lost 7 bases, J lost 4 bases, and 6 bases stayed unmatched. This CDR3 is 14 amino acids long.